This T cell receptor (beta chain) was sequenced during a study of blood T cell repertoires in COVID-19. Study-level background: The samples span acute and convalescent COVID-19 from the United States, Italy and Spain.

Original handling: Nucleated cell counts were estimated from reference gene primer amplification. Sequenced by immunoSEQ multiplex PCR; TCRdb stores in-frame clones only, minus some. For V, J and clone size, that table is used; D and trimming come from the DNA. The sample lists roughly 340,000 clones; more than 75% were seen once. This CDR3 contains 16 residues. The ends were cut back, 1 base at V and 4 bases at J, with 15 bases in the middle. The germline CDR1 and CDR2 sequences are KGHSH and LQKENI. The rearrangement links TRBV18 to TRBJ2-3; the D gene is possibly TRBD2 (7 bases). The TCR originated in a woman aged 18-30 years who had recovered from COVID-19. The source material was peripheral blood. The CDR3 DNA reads TGTGCCAGCTCACCACGGGGGGGCGGCGGCGCAGATACGCAGTATTTT. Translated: CASSPRGGGGADTQYF.